A single TCR beta chain is shown here with its context. Reverse transcription of 0.5 to 1 ug RNA was performed with random hexamers. Each CDR3 protein gets one entry after TCRdb re-called the immunoSEQ multiplex PCR reads with MiXCR. Among around 190,000 distinct CDR3 sequences listed, 85% to 95% were seen once. Between the trimmed V and J ends, which lost 4 bases and 3 bases, there was a span of 9 bases. There are 13 residues in the CDR3. Per germline, CDR1 LNHDA and CDR2 SQIVND (reference sequence). This entry comes from a study of CD8 T cells in Susac syndrome. Material for sequencing was CD8+ T cells from PBMCs. The chain employs TRBV19 and TRBJ2-5, with unresolved D. This receptor was taken from a human donor with multiple sclerosis. The CDR3 DNA reads TGTGCCAGTAGTACCGACGGTGAAGAGACCCAGTACTTC. Protein product: CASSTDGEETQYF.